This T cell receptor beta chain was retrieved from a study of T cell responses to AZD1222 COVID-19 vaccine. Whole-study findings and limits: Spike-wide coverage was observed for vaccine-associated CD4 TCRs, with dominant responses at 160-218 and 743-854. Clonal diversity was possibly underestimated; the donors were predominantly white British and more often female. Reports indicate that nearly half of spike-specific TCRs are directed at unmutated variant regions.

Repertoires were generated with immunoSEQ multiplex PCR, while TCRdb's copy carries only in-frame clones and drops some. The data show 120,000 to 150,000 clones, with 85% to 95% seen just once and 2.5% to 3% held by the top ten. Trimming took 1 base from V and 2 from J, leaving 12 bases between them. CDR1 is SGHRS, CDR2 YFSETQ, per germline. This CDR3 comprises 15 residues. This clone was found once. Its antigen is still unknown. The sample here was peripheral blood, taken on day 0 of MenACWY control vaccination. This sequence joins TRBV5-1 and TRBJ2-5, with D possibly matching TRBD1 (5 bases). The receptor's source is an adult in good health. CDR3 region: CASSLTGATQETQYF. In nucleotides, the CDR3 is TGCGCCAGCAGCTTGACAGGCGCTACTCAAGAGACCCAGTACTTC.